Listed here are 23 T cell receptor beta chains from one sample, sequenced in a study of blood T cell repertoires in COVID-19. Profiling relied on immunoSEQ multiplex PCR, and the TCRdb table lists in-frame clones only, not all of them. The table records around 80,000 clones, about 85% of them present only once. Material: peripheral blood. Source of these receptors: a human donor in a cohort sampled during active COVID-19.

This clone was seen a handful of times. The genes are TRBV2 and TRBJ2-5, with 7 bases aligning to TRBD2. V shed 0 bases and J 5 bases; nucleotides not matched to a gene: 0. The CDR3 spans 13 residues. Germline V lookup: CDR1 SNHLY, CDR2 FYNNEI. The CDR3 spells CASSEAGGETQYF. CDR3 bases: TGTGCCAGCAGTGAAGCGGGGGGGGAGACCCAGTACTTC.

This clone appeared a single time. The chain recombines TRBV9 with TRBJ2-7, with D unclear. Germline V CDR1 and CDR2: SGDLS, YYNGEE. The length of the CDR3 is 13 residues. Trimming took 3 bases from V and 2 from J, leaving 9 bases between them. CDR3: CASSDGSPYEQYF. The CDR3 DNA reads as TGTGCCAGCAGCGACGGTTCCCCCTACGAGCAGTACTTC. The full variable domain, in which reference TRBV9 and TRBJ2-7 provide the parts outside the CDR3, is DSGVTQTPKHLITATGQRVTLRCSPRSGDLSVYWYQQSLDQGLQFLIQYYNGEERAKGNILERFSAQQFPDLHSELNLSSLELGDSALYFCASSDGSPYEQYFGPGTRLTVT.

The chain recombines TRBV2 with TRBJ1-2, with D tentatively TRBD1 (6 bases). V lost 11 bases to trimming and J lost 4 bases, with 17 bases between them. In germline, CDR1 is SNHLY, CDR2 FYNNEI. The CDR3 consists of 13 residues. In DNA form, the CDR3 reads TGTGCCGGCCACCCAGGGGAACTCTATGGCTACACCTTC. Translating gives CAGHPGELYGYTF.

The V call is TRBV5-1, the J call TRBJ2-7; the match to TRBD1 covers 10 bases. The CDR3 loop spans 16 amino acids. Germline V gene sequence: CDR1 SGHRS, CDR2 YFSETQ. V lost 5 bases, J lost 3 bases, and 11 bases stayed unmatched. CDR3 bases: TGCGCCAGCAGGTCGGGACAGGGGACAAAGGGCTACGAGCAGTACTTC. The encoded protein is CASRSGQGTKGYEQYF.

The chain employs TRBV9 and TRBJ2-2; TRBD2 aligns across 10 bases. This CDR3 is built from 15 residues. Unmatched junction bases numbered 3, after V lost 4 bases and J lost 3 bases. The germline V gene encodes CDR1 SGDLS and CDR2 YYNGEE. CDR3 sequence reads: CASSRTSGYTGELFF. The CDR3 bases are TGTGCCAGCAGCCGGACTAGCGGATACACCGGGGAGCTGTTTTTT.

In its sample, this clone was seen many times. This rearrangement joins TRBV25-1 to TRBJ2-2, with TRBD2 matching over 9 bases. This CDR3 has 15 amino acids. With V trimmed by 6 bases and J by 0 bases, 2 bases remained unmatched. Germline values: CDR1 MGHDK, CDR2 SYGVNS. The CDR3 spells CASRASGTNTGELFF. The CDR3 bases are TGTGCCAGCAGGGCTAGCGGGACGAACACCGGGGAGCTGTTTTTT.

V gene TRBV25-1 combines with J gene TRBJ1-3; D gene uncertain. The CDR3 is made up of 14 amino acids. The V end was cut by 3 bases, the J end by 0 bases, with 6 bases between. Germline V gene sequence: CDR1 MGHDK, CDR2 SYGVNS. The CDR3, as DNA: TGTGCCAGCAGTGACCCCCGCTCTGGAAACACCATATATTTT. The encoded protein is CASSDPRSGNTIYF.

The chain has TRBV5-4 and TRBJ2-5; TRBD2 matches at 7 bases. Germline V gene lookup returns CDR1 SGHNT and CDR2 YYREEE (reference sequence). V was pared by 4 bases and J by 5 bases, with 17 bases of the junction left unmatched. This CDR3 has 17 residues. CDR3 in DNA: TGTGCCAGCAGCCCCGCAGGCGGGGGACGAGGCTCGGAGACCCAGTACTTC. Translated: CASSPAGGGRGSETQYF.

The chain joins TRBV27 to TRBJ2-3; 7 bases align to TRBD2. Germline V CDR1 and CDR2: MNHEY, SMNVEV (reference sequence). This CDR3 contains 14 residues. V was clipped by 8 bases and J by 3 bases; unmatched bases: 8. Here the CDR3 reads CASYPWGGTDTQYF. CDR3 DNA sequence: TGTGCCAGCTACCCTTGGGGGGGGACAGATACGCAGTATTTT.

This clone was seen once. The V gene is TRBV14, the J gene TRBJ2-7; perhaps TRBD1 as D (6 bases). This CDR3 is built from 15 residues. Germline V CDR1 and CDR2: SGHDN, FVKESK. The V end was cut by 0 bases, the J end by 2 bases, with 11 bases between. Here the CDR3 DNA reads TGTGCCAGCAGCCAAGAAGGGGGTCGGACCTACGAGCAGTACTTC. This codes for CASSQEGGRTYEQYF. The complete variable domain, with remaining parts taken from reference TRBV14 and TRBJ2-7, reads EAGVTQFPSHSVIEKGQTVTLRCDPISGHDNLYWYRRVMGKEIKFLLHFVKESKQDESGMPNNRFLAERTGGTYSTLKVQPAELEDSGVYFCASSQEGGRTYEQYFGPGTRLTVT.

The rearrangement joins TRBV28 to TRBJ1-5; TRBD1 matches 7 bases. The CDR3 is 14 amino acids. Germline assignment: CDR1 MDHEN and CDR2 SYDVKM. V dropped 1 base and J dropped 7; count of bases not matched to a gene: 4. The CDR3 is CASSLLQGQQPQHF. The DNA of the CDR3 is TGTGCCAGCAGTTTATTACAGGGGCAGCAGCCCCAGCATTTT.

The chain recombines TRBV2 with TRBJ1-1; unclear D gene. CDR3 size: 14 residues. Germline assignment: CDR1 SNHLY and CDR2 FYNNEI. The V gene lost 7 bases and the J gene lost 4 bases, with 16 bases spanning the gap. The CDR3 DNA is TGTGCCAGCACCCGGTCAGGTTGGGTCACTGAAGCTTTCTTT. Its protein is CASTRSGWVTEAFF.

The rearrangement links TRBV13 to TRBJ1-1; D may be TRBD1 (5 bases). V was clipped by 8 bases and J by 2 bases, with 15 bases between them. The germline V gene encodes CDR1 PRHDT and CDR2 FYEKMQ (reference sequence). The CDR3 is made up of 14 amino acids. The CDR3 loop reads CASALGGLNTEAFF. The CDR3 DNA sequence: TGTGCCAGCGCCCTGGGGGGGTTAAACACTGAAGCTTTCTTT.

The V gene is TRBV5-4, the J gene TRBJ1-2; 7 bases align to TRBD1. J gave up 4 bases and V 5 bases, and 8 bases lay outside the gene matches. This CDR3 has 14 residues. Germline V gene sequence: CDR1 SGHNT, CDR2 YYREEE (reference sequence). CDR3 in DNA: TGTGCCAGCAGTACTACAGGGGCGGGCTATGGCTACACCTTC. Translating it yields CASSTTGAGYGYTF.

The chain has TRBV5-1 and TRBJ2-5; a weak D match, TRBD2 (5 bases). The V end was cut by 1 base, the J end by 1 base, with 8 bases between. Germline V gene sequence: CDR1 SGHRS, CDR2 YFSETQ. This CDR3 comprises 14 residues. The CDR3 sequence is CASSLNSGQETQYF. The CDR3 DNA reads as TGCGCCAGCAGCTTGAACAGCGGCCAAGAGACCCAGTACTTC.

The rearrangement joins TRBV5-1 to TRBJ2-1, with a tentative D call TRBD2 (6 bases). The CDR3 length is 17 residues. Per the germline V gene, CDR1 is SGHRS and CDR2 is YFSETQ. Trimming left V 4 bases short and J 1 base short, with 18 bases between. The CDR3 DNA reads as TGCGCCAGCAGCCCCGGACTACACGGGCCTTCCTACAATGAGCAGTTCTTC. Protein sequence: CASSPGLHGPSYNEQFF.

This chain uses TRBV19 with TRBJ2-7; D might be TRBD2 (7 bases). The CDR3 loop spans 15 amino acids. CDR1 and CDR2 (germline): LNHDA, SQIVND (reference sequence). The V end lost 5 bases, the J end lost 4 bases, and 18 bases lay between the germline ends. The CDR3 here is CASSAGRGHRYEQYF. In DNA, the CDR3 is TGTGCCAGTAGTGCGGGGAGGGGACACAGATACGAGCAGTACTTC. Combining the CDR3 with reference TRBV19 and TRBJ2-7 gives the whole variable domain DGGITQSPKYLFRKEGQNVTLSCEQNLNHDAMYWYRQDPGQGLRLIYYSQIVNDFQKGDIAEGYSVSREKKESFPLTVTSAQKNPTAFYLCASSAGRGHRYEQYFGPGTRLTVT.

V usage is TRBV27 and J usage is TRBJ1-1; no firm D call. The germline gives CDR1 MNHEY, CDR2 SMNVEV (reference sequence). Between the trimmed V and J ends, which lost 6 bases and 7 bases, there was a span of 9 bases. The CDR3 extends over 11 amino acids. In nucleotides, the CDR3 is TGTGCCAGCAGGATTGAGGGTGAAGCTTTCTTT. This translates into CASRIEGEAFF.

The rearrangement uses TRBV3-1 (or the pseudogene TRBV3-2) and TRBJ2-4; D might be TRBD1 (5 bases). The CDR3 is 15 residues long. CDR1 is LGHDT, CDR2 YNNKEL, per germline (reference sequence). Trimming cost V 1 base and J 4 bases, with 11 bases left between them. The CDR3 DNA follows: TGTGCCAGCAGCCAAGCCGTACAGGAGAAAAACATTCAGTACTTC. Amino acid sequence: CASSQAVQEKNIQYF.

In this sample, this clone turned up once. The CDR3 here is CATRNVKLLAEAYNEQFF. The DNA for the CDR3 is TGTGCCACCAGAAACGTTAAGTTATTAGCGGAGGCCTACAATGAGCAGTTCTTC. The chain recombines TRBV15 with TRBJ2-1; a weak D match, TRBD2 (6 bases). V gave up 6 bases and J gave up 2 bases, with 23 bases separating them. Germline V lookup: CDR1 LNHNV, CDR2 YYDKDF (reference sequence). This CDR3 region has 18 residues.

The genes are TRBV7-8 and TRBJ1-5, with TRBD1 identical over 8 bases. CDR3 size: 17 residues. The trim removed 3 bases at V and 1 base at J, leaving 8 bases unmatched. Per germline, CDR1 SGHVS and CDR2 FQNEAQ. The CDR3 DNA reads as TGTGCCAGCAGCTTGGGGCAGGGGGCGATGAGCAATCAGCCCCAGCATTTT. Translation: CASSLGQGAMSNQPQHF.

This CDR3 reads CASSAHSQGEDTQYF. The CDR3 nucleotides are TGTGCCAGCAGTGCTCACTCCCAGGGTGAAGATACGCAGTATTTT. This chain connects TRBV28 to TRBJ2-3; perhaps TRBD1 as D (5 bases). CDR1 and CDR2 (germline): MDHEN, SYDVKM. This CDR3 has 15 residues. V shed 5 bases and J shed 5 bases, with 17 bases lying between them.

V gene TRBV28 combines with J gene TRBJ1-5; D is unclear. V was trimmed by 3 bases and J by 4 bases, leaving 10 bases between them. The CDR3 has 14 amino acids. Germline loops: CDR1 MDHEN, CDR2 SYDVKM. CDR3 in amino acids: CASSFQQLNQPQHF. CDR3 in DNA: TGTGCCAGCAGTTTCCAACAGTTGAATCAGCCCCAGCATTTT. Looking up the rest from reference TRBV28 and TRBJ1-5 gives the full variable domain: DVKVTQSSRYLVKRTGEKVFLECVQDMDHENMFWYRQDPGLGLRLIYFSYDVKMKEKGDIPEGYSVSREKKERFSLILESASTNQTSMYLCASSFQQLNQPQHFGDGTRLSIL.